These 30 T cell receptor beta chains originate from one sample sequenced in a study of PD-L1 blockade in urothelial cancer. Time point described: pretreatment peripheral blood. Data came from immunoSEQ multiplex PCR; TCRdb stores just in-frame clones and leaves some out. The sample lists 30,000 to 40,000 clones, about four fifths occurring once. The source was PBMCs, collected around atezolizumab (anti-PD-L1) treatment. Receptors originate from a man in his sixties with urothelial cancer.

The chain uses TRBV11-2 and TRBJ1-1; TRBD1 might be the D (6 bases). This CDR3 has 16 residues. Germline CDR1 is SGHAT and CDR2 is FQNNGV. The ends were cut back, 4 bases at V and 5 bases at J, with 20 bases in the middle. The CDR3: CASSSPRLGAITEAFF. The CDR3, as DNA: TGTGCCAGCAGCTCCCCGAGGCTGGGGGCGATTACTGAAGCTTTCTTT.

V and J are TRBV18 and TRBJ1-1; TRBD1 agrees at 12 bases. Germline V gene lookup returns CDR1 KGHSH and CDR2 LQKENI. The CDR3 contains 15 residues. The ends lost 4 bases at V and 5 bases at J; junction bases unmatched: 5. The chain's CDR3 is CASSLGQGAWTEAFF. The CDR3, as DNA: TGTGCCAGCTCACTGGGACAGGGGGCATGGACTGAAGCTTTCTTT.

The chain combines TRBV2 with TRBJ2-5; TRBD2 matches at 11 bases. The ends lost 6 bases at V and 5 bases at J; junction bases unmatched: 8. The CDR3 is made up of 15 amino acids. Germline CDR1 reads SNHLY; CDR2 reads FYNNEI. CDR3 DNA: TGTGCCAGCAGACTAGCGGGGGCGAGAAGGGAGACCCAGTACTTC. It codes for CASRLAGARRETQYF.

The rearrangement uses TRBV6-1 and TRBJ1-3; 10 bases fit TRBD1. The CDR3 spans 14 residues. CDR1 and CDR2 from the germline V gene are MNHNS and SASEGT. Losses at the gene ends were 6 bases for V and 8 bases for J; bases not matched to a gene: 7. As DNA, the CDR3 is TGTGCCAGCAGCAGACAGGGGGCGAGGGACACCATATATTTT. It encodes CASSRQGARDTIYF.

The rearrangement links TRBV19 to TRBJ2-3; tentative D call: TRBD2 (7 bases). The CDR3 covers 17 residues. V dropped 5 bases and J dropped 3 bases, with 21 bases sitting between them. Germline V CDR1 and CDR2: LNHDA, SQIVND (reference sequence). The CDR3 sequence is CASSFSRGGGRTDTQYF. CDR3 sequence (DNA): TGTGCCAGTAGTTTCTCCCGGGGAGGGGGTAGAACAGATACGCAGTATTTT.

The chain employs TRBV5-5 and TRBJ1-1, with D possibly TRBD1 on 6 matching bases. This CDR3 has 16 residues. V lost 4 bases and J lost 1, with 17 bases in between. Germline V gene sequence: CDR1 SGHKS, CDR2 YYEKEE (reference sequence). CDR3 sequence (DNA): TGTGCCAGCAGCCGCGGGGGGGGGCGGGAGAACACTGAAGCTTTCTTT. Its translation is CASSRGGGRENTEAFF.

This clone was seen a few times. The gene calls are TRBV20-1 and TRBJ2-1; D ambiguous. The ends were cut back, 6 bases at V and 9 bases at J, with 12 bases in the middle. The germline V gene encodes CDR1 DFQATT and CDR2 SNEGSKA (reference sequence). This CDR3 is built from 11 residues. The CDR3 loop reads CSAPIDGEQFF. The CDR3, as DNA: TGCAGTGCCCCGATAGATGGTGAGCAGTTCTTC.

The V and J genes are TRBV15 and TRBJ2-1; 15 bases agree with TRBD2. Germline lookup yields CDR1 LNHNV and CDR2 YYDKDF (reference sequence). With V trimmed by 3 bases and J by 3 bases, 9 bases remained unmatched. This CDR3 region has 19 residues. CDR3 region: CATSSGLAGGRKNYNEQFF. The CDR3 coding sequence is TGTGCCACCAGCAGCGGACTAGCGGGGGGGAGGAAGAACTACAATGAGCAGTTCTTC.

The J gene is TRBJ2-7, the V gene TRBV13; maybe TRBD1 (5 bases). CDR1 and CDR2 (germline): PRHDT, FYEKMQ (reference sequence). V was cut by 5 bases and J by 5 bases, with 13 bases left in between. This CDR3 spans 13 amino acids. CDR3 coding DNA: TGTGCCAGCAGCCCCCTGAAAGGGGACGAGCAGTACTTC. Its protein product is CASSPLKGDEQYF.

V is TRBV2 and J is TRBJ2-3; the D gene is possibly TRBD2 (5 bases). CDR3 size: 13 residues. V was cut by 6 bases and J by 3 bases, with 10 bases left in between. CDR1 is SNHLY and CDR2 is FYNNEI in the germline V gene. CDR3: CASSGRETDTQYF. DNA for the CDR3: TGTGCCAGCAGCGGAAGGGAGACAGATACGCAGTATTTT.

This clone has only one observation. The chain joins TRBV7-2 to TRBJ1-5; 7 bases agree with TRBD1. V shed 5 bases and J 4 bases; nucleotides not matched to a gene: 8. From germline, CDR1 is SGHTA and CDR2 FQGNSA. This CDR3 region has 15 residues. The CDR3 is CASSRTGVPNQPQHF. The CDR3 DNA reads TGTGCCAGCAGCCGAACAGGGGTTCCTAATCAGCCCCAGCATTTT.

The chain links TRBV5-1 to TRBJ2-7; TRBD1 might be the D (7 bases). V lost 4 bases and J lost 3, with 17 bases in between. Germline V gene data show CDR1 as SGHRS and CDR2 as YFSETQ. The length of the CDR3 is 15 residues. DNA for the CDR3: TGCGCCAGCAGCGAGTACAGGGGAGGAGGCTACGAGCAGTACTTC. Its protein product is CASSEYRGGGYEQYF.

The J gene is TRBJ2-1, the V gene TRBV6-1; 7 bases agree with TRBD2. Per germline, CDR1 MNHNS and CDR2 SASEGT. Trimming removed 4 bases from V and 5 bases from J; junction bases left unmatched: 11. The CDR3 is 16 amino acids. CDR3 loop: CASSATGAGRNNEQFF. CDR3 sequence (DNA): TGTGCCAGCAGTGCCACGGGAGCGGGGAGAAACAATGAGCAGTTCTTC.

The rearrangement joins TRBV28 to TRBJ2-7; the D is unclear. The CDR3 is made up of 16 amino acids. Germline lookup yields CDR1 MDHEN and CDR2 SYDVKM. Deletions cut 6 bases from V and 0 bases from J, with 18 bases between. In DNA, the CDR3 is TGTGCCAGCAGCTTTGACTTGATCAGAACCTCCTACGAGCAGTACTTC. Its translation: CASSFDLIRTSYEQYF.

This clone was detected only a few times. The chain carries TRBV10-3 and TRBJ2-3, with 12 bases aligning to TRBD2. Germline V gene lookup returns CDR1 ENHRY and CDR2 SYGVKD. The CDR3 runs to 18 residues. V gave up 7 bases and J gave up 1 base; unmatched junction bases: 12. The CDR3 region is CAITRTSGMDPGTDTQYF. CDR3 sequence (DNA): TGTGCCATCACCCGGACTAGCGGGATGGACCCTGGCACAGATACGCAGTATTTT.

V gene TRBV6-1 combines with J gene TRBJ2-1, with 9 bases that match TRBD1. CDR1 and CDR2 (germline): MNHNS, SASEGT. This CDR3 comprises 15 residues. The junction had 3 bases not matched to a gene; V was cut back by 6 bases and J by 0 bases. CDR3 sequence reads: CASRDRGGSYNEQFF. The CDR3 DNA follows: TGTGCCAGCAGGGACAGGGGCGGCTCCTACAATGAGCAGTTCTTC.

In this sample, this clone turned up a few times. This rearrangement joins TRBV5-4 to TRBJ1-1, with TRBD1 as a possible D gene (5 bases). The CDR3 covers 15 residues. Trimming pared 4 bases from V and 5 bases from J, leaving 18 bases between. Germline V gives CDR1 SGHNT, CDR2 YYREEE (reference sequence). DNA for the CDR3: TGTGCCAGCAGCGGTAGCGGGCAGGGATATACTGAAGCTTTCTTT. Its translation: CASSGSGQGYTEAFF.

V usage is TRBV28 and J usage is TRBJ2-7; 7 bases are a match to TRBD1. V gave up 5 bases and J gave up 0 bases; unmatched junction bases: 4. Germline loops: CDR1 MDHEN, CDR2 SYDVKM. The CDR3 runs to 14 residues. CDR3: CASSARQGSYEQYF. CDR3 sequence (DNA): TGTGCCAGCAGTGCGCGACAGGGCTCCTACGAGCAGTACTTC.

This sequence joins TRBV5-5 and TRBJ2-1; TRBD1 aligns across 11 bases. In germline, CDR1 is SGHKS, CDR2 YYEKEE (reference sequence). V was clipped by 5 bases and J by 8 bases; unmatched bases: 15. The CDR3 extends over 17 amino acids. CDR3 in amino acids: CASRPRLDRGRWDEQFF. DNA of the CDR3: TGTGCCAGCAGGCCCCGCCTGGACAGGGGGCGATGGGATGAGCAGTTCTTC.

The rearrangement links TRBV9 to TRBJ2-1; 9 bases agree with TRBD2. The germline gives CDR1 SGDLS, CDR2 YYNGEE. The CDR3 covers 18 residues. Trimming cost V 0 bases and J 3 bases; bases outside gene matches: 10. The chain's CDR3 is CASSVATGGGAFYNEQFF. The CDR3 DNA follows: TGTGCCAGCAGCGTAGCTACTGGCGGGGGGGCGTTCTACAATGAGCAGTTCTTC.

This clone was recorded only once. The chain couples TRBV5-4 to TRBJ2-1; no clear D gene. The germline CDR1 and CDR2 sequences are SGHNT and YYREEE (reference sequence). The CDR3 contains 13 residues. Trimming took off 0 bases at V and 9 bases at J, with 10 bases between the two ends. CDR3 coding DNA: TGTGCCAGCAGCTTGGGCGGTTCTGGTGAGCAGTTCTTC. Amino acids: CASSLGGSGEQFF.

The chain combines TRBV6-5 with TRBJ1-2; D is ambiguous. The CDR3 loop spans 13 amino acids. Trimming left V 2 bases short and J 7 bases short, with 11 bases between. Looked up from germline, CDR1 is MNHEY and CDR2 is SVGAGI. The CDR3 DNA reads TGTGCCAGCAGTTACCGGTTTGAGAGTGGCTACACCTTC. Translating gives CASSYRFESGYTF.

This CDR3 reads CASSVVEGRGETQYF. CDR3 DNA sequence: TGTGCCAGCAGCGTAGTGGAGGGGCGAGGAGAGACCCAGTACTTC. The chain recombines TRBV9 with TRBJ2-5, with a weak D call TRBD2 (6 bases). Trimming cost V 0 bases and J 4 bases, with 13 bases left between them. The CDR3 has 15 amino acids. The germline CDR1 and CDR2 sequences are SGDLS and YYNGEE. The full variable domain, with the rest looked up from reference TRBV9 and TRBJ2-5, is DSGVTQTPKHLITATGQRVTLRCSPRSGDLSVYWYQQSLDQGLQFLIQYYNGEERAKGNILERFSAQQFPDLHSELNLSSLELGDSALYFCASSVVEGRGETQYFGPGTRLLVL.

This rearrangement joins TRBV14 to TRBJ1-6, with 10 nucleotides matching TRBD1. The junction had 4 bases not matched to a gene; V was cut back by 3 bases and J by 8 bases. The CDR3 consists of 15 residues. Germline V gene data show CDR1 as SGHDN and CDR2 as FVKESK. CDR3 nucleotide sequence: TGTGCCAGCAGCCACCTGACAGGGGGCGATTCACCCCTCCACTTT. Its translation is CASSHLTGGDSPLHF.

The chain links TRBV19 to TRBJ2-1, with TRBD2 as a possible D gene (6 bases). Germline CDR1 reads LNHDA; CDR2 reads SQIVND (reference sequence). V lost 4 bases, J lost 1 base, and 8 bases lay in between. The CDR3 is 14 amino acids. The CDR3 loop reads CASSRRDSYNEQFF. The DNA of the CDR3 is TGTGCCAGTAGTAGGCGGGATTCCTACAATGAGCAGTTCTTC.

The chain couples TRBV6-5 to TRBJ2-3; 9 positions agree with TRBD1. This CDR3 has 14 amino acids. The germline V gene encodes CDR1 MNHEY and CDR2 SVGAGI. After removal of 4 bases from V and 6 bases from J, the junction contained 5 bases not matched to a gene. The DNA for the CDR3 is TGTGCCAGCAGTTCAAGGACAGGGGTGGATACGCAGTATTTT. Its protein is CASSSRTGVDTQYF.

The V gene is TRBV6-5, the J gene TRBJ1-6, with D possibly TRBD1 on 6 matching bases. CDR3 length: 13 amino acids. CDR1 MNHEY and CDR2 SVGAGI come from the germline V gene. V shed 7 bases and J shed 10 bases, with 14 bases lying between them. The CDR3 DNA is TGTGCCAGCACCGCCCGGGGGGGCTCACCCCTCCACTTT. Its protein is CASTARGGSPLHF.

The chain couples TRBV2 to TRBJ2-4; maybe TRBD1 (5 bases). The CDR3 runs 15 residues. The ends were cut back, 3 bases at V and 2 bases at J, with 11 bases in the middle. CDR1 SNHLY and CDR2 FYNNEI come from the germline V gene. This chain's CDR3 is CASSEGPETKNIQYF. The DNA of the CDR3 is TGTGCCAGCAGTGAGGGGCCTGAGACCAAAAACATTCAGTACTTC.

The rearrangement links TRBV10-1 to TRBJ2-1; 11 bases are shared with TRBD2. With V trimmed by 2 bases and J by 4 bases, 4 bases remained unmatched. Germline V gene lookup returns CDR1 WNHNN and CDR2 SYGVQD (reference sequence). This CDR3 is built from 16 residues. The CDR3 DNA reads as TGCGCCAGCAGTGAGACTGGGACTAGCGGTTACAATGAGCAGTTCTTC. Protein product: CASSETGTSGYNEQFF.

The chain links TRBV6-1 to TRBJ2-2, with TRBD1 matching over 8 bases. J lost 4 bases, V lost 3 bases, and 4 bases had no gene match. Germline V gene sequence: CDR1 MNHNS, CDR2 SASEGT. This CDR3 is built from 15 residues. CDR3 in DNA: TGTGCCAGCAGTGACCAGGACAGGGCCACCGGGGAGCTGTTTTTT. Translation: CASSDQDRATGELFF.